This TCR beta chain appears in the sequencing data of a study of a mutant IDH1 vaccine in newly diagnosed glioma. Overall study context: The earlier regimen, radiotherapy, temozolomide, or both, was most often both.

Germline CDR1 is SNHLY and CDR2 is FYNNEI. V lost 7 bases and J lost 7; bases outside the gene matches: 22. This CDR3 is built from 17 residues. Concerning this clone: What it recognizes is unknown.

Findings and limits, study-wide: There were vaccine-induced immune responses in 85% to 95% of the patients.

Profiled with immunoSEQ multiplex PCR; TCRdb holds only in-frame clones, not every one. This sample has around 67,000 clones; 83% occur once, and the top ten carry approximately 4.4%. As for time point: baseline, week 1 (first vaccination visit). Stated treatment: pre-vaccination baseline after standard-of-care therapy. The receptor was derived from a woman aged 18 to 35 with glioma. Some clones in this sample may be carry-over from other donors' samples. The source material was peripheral blood mononuclear cells (PBMCs), sampled from a glioma patient treated with radiotherapy, temozolomide or both. The chain recombines TRBV2 with TRBJ2-7; 7 positions agree with TRBD2. CDR3 bases: TGTGCCAGCATTAGGCAAAAGGGCGGGAGCGGCTATTGGGAGCAGTACTTC. It yields the protein CASIRQKGGSGYWEQYF.